The next 18 T cell receptor beta chains were all read from a single sample in a study of shared clonotypes between healthy human individuals. Profiling relied on immunoSEQ multiplex PCR, and the TCRdb table lists in-frame clones only, not all of them. The repertoire holds about 2.4 million clones, with 90% to 95% as singletons. Sequencing input: naive CD4+ T cells from PBMCs. Subset meaning: CD45RA+ positively selected. The receptors shown here come from a man between 18 and 35 years old in good health. Some clones in this sample may be carry-over from other donors' samples.

Only a few counts were recorded for this clone. The V and J genes are TRBV30 and TRBJ1-4; the D gene is possibly TRBD1 (5 bases). The germline V gene encodes CDR1 GTSNPN and CDR2 SVGIG (reference sequence). The CDR3 consists of 12 residues. V was cut by 1 base and J by 8 bases, with 8 bases left in between. CDR3 sequence (DNA): TGTGCCTGGAGTGAGGGGCCCGAAAAACTGTTTTTT. Amino acids: CAWSEGPEKLFF.

The J gene is TRBJ2-5, the V gene TRBV19, with D tentatively TRBD1 (7 bases). Trimming took off 7 bases at V and 1 base at J, with 22 bases between the two ends. The CDR3 is 17 amino acids. The germline CDR1 and CDR2 sequences are LNHDA and SQIVND (reference sequence). CDR3 nucleotide sequence: TGTGCCAGTACTAAAATGGTTGGCGGGACAGCCCAAGAGACCCAGTACTTC. Translation gives CASTKMVGGTAQETQYF.

The J gene is TRBJ1-2, the V gene TRBV7-3; maybe TRBD1 (6 bases). There are 14 residues in the CDR3. Germline V gene lookup returns CDR1 SGHTA and CDR2 FQGTGA. Trimming shortened V by 5 bases and J by 3 bases, and 13 bases separated the two germline ends. CDR3 DNA sequence: TGTGCCAGCAGCCAGGGGTCAGGCGACTATGGCTACACCTTC. The encoded protein is CASSQGSGDYGYTF.

On this clone itself: Distinct nucleotide sequences in the sample also encode this CDR3. The J gene is TRBJ1-3, the V gene TRBV11-3; no definite D call. V was cut by 2 bases and J by 0 bases, with 2 bases left in between. The CDR3 sequence is 13 residues long. Per the germline V gene, CDR1 is SGHNT and CDR2 is YENEEA. In DNA, the CDR3 is TGTGCCAGCAGCTTAACCTCTGGAAACACCATATATTTT. This gives the protein CASSLTSGNTIYF.

This chain connects TRBV5-8 to TRBJ2-7; the D is unclear. The CDR3 is made up of 14 amino acids. V lost 1 base and J 8 bases, leaving 16 bases between the germline ends. CDR1 and CDR2 from the germline V gene are SGHTS and YDEGEE. The DNA of the CDR3 is TGTGCCAGCAGCTTGAGTCAGGTTCTTTCGAAGCAGTACTTC. Amino acids: CASSLSQVLSKQYF.

This clone has only one observation. The V call is TRBV6-6, the J call TRBJ2-7; 13 bases agree with TRBD2. Germline trimming cut 4 bases from V and 3 bases from J; bases unmatched to any gene: 3. The CDR3 has 15 residues. Germline V lookup: CDR1 MNHNY, CDR2 SVGAGI (reference sequence). The CDR3 reads CASSSGTSGIYEQYF. In DNA form, the CDR3 reads TGTGCCAGCAGTTCCGGGACTAGCGGGATCTACGAGCAGTACTTC.

The rearrangement joins TRBV18 to TRBJ2-1; a possible D gene is TRBD2 (7 bases). Trimming stripped 0 bases from V and 7 bases from J, with 16 bases between. The CDR3 is 16 residues long. CDR1 and CDR2 (germline): KGHSH, LQKENI. CDR3 in DNA: TGTGCCAGCTCACCACCAGGCGGGGGCGCGGAGAATGAGCAGTTCTTC. It is translated as CASSPPGGGAENEQFF.

A word on this clone: The same CDR3 can be traced to other DNA sequences in this sample. The genes are TRBV18 and TRBJ1-1; 7 nucleotides line up with TRBD1. CDR1 and CDR2 (germline): KGHSH, LQKENI. With V trimmed by 1 base and J by 2 bases, 4 bases remained unmatched. The CDR3 contains 15 residues. This CDR3 is CASSPQGALNTEAFF. CDR3 sequence (DNA): TGTGCCAGCTCACCACAGGGGGCACTAAACACTGAAGCTTTCTTT.

This chain joins TRBV18 and TRBJ1-1; D uncertain. The CDR3 loop spans 14 amino acids. V gave up 3 bases and J gave up 4 bases, with 12 bases separating them. The V gene's germline CDR1 is KGHSH and CDR2 LQKENI. The CDR3 coding sequence is TGTGCCAGCTCACCGAGCGCAGGCGGCACTGAAGCTTTCTTT. Amino acid sequence: CASSPSAGGTEAFF.

The J gene is TRBJ2-5, the V gene TRBV6-5; D is possibly TRBD2 (5 bases). The J call may be wrong; the DNA end is better matched by TRBJ2-7. This CDR3 has 15 amino acids. Germline CDR1 is MNHEY and CDR2 is SVGAGI. The CDR3 nucleotides are TGTGCCAGCAGTTACTTCAGTACTAGCTCCTACGAGCAGTACTTC. This sequence encodes CASSYFSTSSYEQYF.

A word on this clone: In the same sample, other DNA sequences code for this CDR3. The rearrangement links TRBV5-1 to TRBJ2-7; D gene ambiguous. The CDR3 consists of 15 residues. CDR1 and CDR2 (germline): SGHRS, YFSETQ. V was shortened by 4 bases and J by 0 bases, with 14 bases between the two germline ends. The CDR3 bases are TGCGCCAGCAGCCCTCGGACGGGTAGCTCCTACGAGCAGTACTTC. Amino acids: CASSPRTGSSYEQYF.

As to this clone: Other nucleotide sequences in the sample specify the same CDR3. The J gene is TRBJ1-2, the V gene TRBV6-1; 9 positions agree with TRBD1. Germline loops: CDR1 MNHNS, CDR2 SASEGT. The junction had 1 base not matched to a gene; V was cut back by 0 bases and J by 2 bases. The CDR3 has 15 residues. CDR3 amino acids: CASSEAGTGNYGYTF. CDR3 nucleotide sequence: TGTGCCAGCAGTGAAGCCGGGACAGGGAACTATGGCTACACCTTC.

The chain couples TRBV15 to TRBJ1-1, with D uncertain. The CDR3 runs to 14 residues. V was shortened by 2 bases and J by 4 bases, with 11 bases between the two germline ends. CDR1 is LNHNV, CDR2 YYDKDF, per germline (reference sequence). The CDR3 nucleotides are TGTGCCACCAGCAGATCAAAGGGAAGCACTGAAGCTTTCTTT. This encodes CATSRSKGSTEAFF.

The chain recombines TRBV6-5 with TRBJ2-7; 7 positions agree with TRBD2. The germline gives CDR1 MNHEY, CDR2 SVGAGI. This CDR3 spans 15 amino acids. Germline trimming cut 2 bases from V and 3 bases from J; bases unmatched to any gene: 7. The DNA for the CDR3 is TGTGCCAGCAGTTACGTCCGCGGGAGTGGCTACGAGCAGTACTTC. Amino acid sequence: CASSYVRGSGYEQYF.

The V and J genes are TRBV7-3 and TRBJ2-7, with a possible D match to TRBD2 (5 bases). Germline CDR1 is SGHTA and CDR2 is FQGTGA. Between the trimmed V and J ends, which lost 0 bases and 4 bases, there was a span of 13 bases. The CDR3 totals 15 residues. The CDR3 bases are TGTGCCAGCAGCTTAACGGCGGACCGCGGGTACGAGCAGTACTTC. Translation gives CASSLTADRGYEQYF.

The chain employs TRBV5-1 and TRBJ2-7, with TRBD1 matching 10 bases. This CDR3 is built from 16 residues. The germline gives CDR1 SGHRS, CDR2 YFSETQ. Trimming removed 3 bases from V and 2 bases from J; junction bases left unmatched: 8. The CDR3 bases are TGCGCCAGCAGCTCATCCCGACAGGGGGCCCCCTACGAGCAGTACTTC. Residues: CASSSSRQGAPYEQYF. The full variable domain, rest sourced from reference TRBV5-1 and TRBJ2-7, is KAGVTQTPRYLIKTRGQQVTLSCSPISGHRSVSWYQQTPGQGLQFLFEYFSETQRNKGNFPGRFSGRQFSNSRSEMNVSTLELGDSALYLCASSSSRQGAPYEQYFGPGTRLTVT.

This chain uses TRBV28 with TRBJ2-1; unclear D gene. The CDR3 is made up of 12 amino acids. Germline loops: CDR1 MDHEN, CDR2 SYDVKM. Between the trimmed V and J ends, which lost 2 bases and 5 bases, there was a span of 4 bases. The DNA for the CDR3 is TGTGCCAGCAGTTTAGCACACAATGAGCAGTTCTTC. Protein sequence: CASSLAHNEQFF. Based on the CDR3 plus reference TRBV28 and TRBJ2-1, the full variable domain is DVKVTQSSRYLVKRTGEKVFLECVQDMDHENMFWYRQDPGLGLRLIYFSYDVKMKEKGDIPEGYSVSREKKERFSLILESASTNQTSMYLCASSLAHNEQFFGPGTRLTVL.

The chain joins TRBV29-1 to TRBJ1-1; D is uncertain. Germline lookup yields CDR1 SQVTM and CDR2 ANQGSEA. This CDR3 has 14 residues. Trimming removed 6 bases at V and 3 bases at J, with 17 bases between. The CDR3 sequence: CSVALQRRDTEAFF. CDR3 DNA: TGCAGCGTCGCGTTACAGAGGCGGGACACTGAAGCTTTCTTT.